The 24 T cell receptor beta chains given below trace back to one sample, sequenced in a study of naive and memory T cell subsets. Two oligonucleotides, mixed equimolar, formed the beta constant-region primer covering TRBC1 and TRBC2. Nested alpha and beta constant-region primers with the SP2 primer drove four PCR rounds on ligated cDNA. TCRdb analysed the UMI-ligation and nested PCR reads with MiXCR anew, one entry per CDR3 protein. The data hold 95,000 to 150,000 distinct CDR3 sequences, with roughly 32% observed a single time. Sequenced input: central memory CD4+ T cells from blood. The origin of the receptors is a human donor in good health.

The V and J genes are TRBV6-5 and TRBJ1-2; tentative D call: TRBD1 (5 bases). The CDR3 has 14 amino acids. The ends were cut back, 5 bases at V and 0 bases at J, with 10 bases in the middle. Germline CDR1 and CDR2: MNHEY and SVGAGI. The CDR3 sequence is CASSIVQANYGYTF. CDR3 in DNA: TGTGCCAGCAGTATAGTACAGGCTAACTATGGCTACACCTTC.

This clonotype was seen ten or more times. The chain links TRBV28 to TRBJ2-1; TRBD2 matches 12 bases. In germline, CDR1 is MDHEN, CDR2 SYDVKM. The CDR3 has 18 amino acids. J was trimmed by 8 bases and V by 5 bases; bases with no gene match: 16. CDR3 residues: CASSTSFLAGGPSDEQFF. The CDR3 nucleotides read TGTGCCAGCAGTACCTCATTCCTAGCGGGAGGGCCCTCTGATGAGCAGTTCTTC.

With respect to this clonotype: The junction differs from germline at one of its ends, possibly a read error. The chain joins TRBV4-2 to TRBJ2-1; a possible D gene is TRBD1 (7 bases). Per germline, CDR1 LGHNA and CDR2 YNFKEQ. The CDR3 is 16 residues long. The CDR3 is CASRQGGGVPYNEQFF. The CDR3, as DNA: TGTGCCAGCAGACAAGGGGGCGGGGTCCCGTACAATGAGCAGTTCTTC.

Of note for this clonotype: An end of the junction differs from the germline gene, which may be a read error. The rearrangement links TRBV28 to TRBJ2-1, with 8 bases matching TRBD2. Germline CDR1 is MDHEN and CDR2 is SYDVKM. CDR3 length equals 17 residues. CDR3 DNA: TGTGCCAGCACCAATAACCGTCGCGGGAGGACTTACAATGAGCGGTTCTTC. Its protein is CASTNNRRGRTYNERFF.

The chain has TRBV12-3 or TRBV12-4 and TRBJ1-1, with D uncertain. Trimming left V 3 bases short and J 4 bases short, with 6 bases between. CDR3 length equals 12 residues. The CDR3 sequence is CASSFTGTEAFF. The CDR3 DNA reads as TGTGCCAGCAGTTTTACGGGCACTGAAGCTTTCTTT.

J is TRBJ2-6 and V is TRBV7-2, with D perhaps matching TRBD1 (5 bases). The CDR3 loop spans 18 amino acids. CDR1 SGHTA and CDR2 FQGNSA come from the germline V gene. V gave up 1 base and J gave up 0 bases, with 13 bases separating them. The CDR3 protein is CASSLVSGQLSGANVLTF. In nucleotides, the CDR3 is TGTGCCAGCAGCTTAGTCTCAGGACAACTCTCTGGGGCCAACGTCCTGACTTTC.

The rearrangement links TRBV19 to TRBJ1-1; tentative D call: TRBD1 (5 bases). This CDR3 has 14 residues. Trimming took 5 bases from V and 5 from J, leaving 15 bases between them. CDR1 and CDR2 from the germline V gene are LNHDA and SQIVND (reference sequence). CDR3 region: CASSSGRGGTEAFF. The DNA for the CDR3 is TGTGCCAGTAGTTCGGGACGGGGGGGGACTGAAGCTTTCTTT.

This clonotype appeared a few times. The chain employs TRBV5-4 and TRBJ2-3; D is unclear. V was shortened by 4 bases and J by 2 bases, with 11 bases between the two germline ends. Germline values: CDR1 SGHNT, CDR2 YYREEE (reference sequence). This CDR3 contains 14 residues. The CDR3 DNA follows: TGTGCCAGCAGCCAGGCTAAAATCACAGATACGCAGTATTTT. The encoded protein is CASSQAKITDTQYF.

V and J are TRBV5-1 and TRBJ2-1; TRBD2 agrees at 13 bases. V lost 3 bases and J lost 8; bases outside the gene matches: 5. The CDR3 runs 15 residues. The germline V gene has CDR1 SGHRS and CDR2 YFSETQ. The chain's CDR3 is CASSSGLAGVYEQFF. For the CDR3, the DNA is TGCGCCAGCAGCTCCGGACTAGCGGGGGTCTATGAGCAGTTCTTC.

The chain has TRBV27 and TRBJ2-7; D could derive from TRBD1 or TRBD2 (7 bases each). The CDR3 spans 14 residues. Germline V gene lookup returns CDR1 MNHEY and CDR2 SMNVEV (reference sequence). Trimming pared 2 bases from V and 7 bases from J, leaving 15 bases between. CDR3 sequence: CASSLQVRGGEQYF. In DNA, the CDR3 is TGTGCCAGCAGTTTACAAGTCAGGGGGGGGGAGCAGTACTTC.

This clonotype was observed a few times. This chain uses TRBV5-6 with TRBJ2-1; 11 bases align to TRBD2. V was pared by 3 bases and J by 8 bases, with 7 bases of the junction left unmatched. This CDR3 has 15 residues. Looked up from germline, CDR1 is SGHDT and CDR2 is YYEEEE. The CDR3 bases are TGTGCCAGCAGCTCCACTAGCGGGAGACCCTATGAGCAGTTCTTC. Translation gives CASSSTSGRPYEQFF.

This clonotype was seen a few times. The rearrangement joins TRBV4-3 to TRBJ2-1; 9 positions match TRBD2. Germline-derived CDR1 and CDR2 are LGHNA and YSLEER. This CDR3 spans 15 amino acids. After removal of 1 base from V and 4 bases from J, the junction contained 2 bases not matched to a gene. This CDR3 reads CASSQGSGSYNEQFF. The CDR3 DNA reads as TGCGCCAGCAGCCAAGGTAGCGGGAGTTACAATGAGCAGTTCTTC.

V and J are TRBV20-1 and TRBJ2-1; 7 bases match TRBD2. The CDR3 contains 14 residues. Germline V gene data show CDR1 as DFQATT and CDR2 as SNEGSKA (reference sequence). The V and J ends lost 3 bases and 8 bases, in that order; junction bases with no gene match: 10. Written as DNA, the CDR3 is TGCAGTGCTAGTCGGGCGGGAGAGAGCTATGAGCAGTTCTTC. Translating it yields CSASRAGESYEQFF.

This clonotype was found once. This rearrangement joins TRBV20-1 to TRBJ2-2; 7 bases agree with TRBD2. The germline CDR1 and CDR2 sequences are DFQATT and SNEGSKA (reference sequence). The CDR3 is 15 amino acids. The trim removed 3 bases at V and 5 bases at J, leaving 9 bases unmatched. The CDR3 loop reads CSASGRGRVTGELFF. The CDR3 bases are TGCAGTGCTAGCGGTCGCGGGAGAGTTACCGGGGAGCTGTTTTTT.

This chain links TRBV3-1 with TRBJ1-3, with D uncertain. The CDR3 has 14 residues. Per germline, CDR1 LGHDT and CDR2 YNNKEL (reference sequence). Trimming left V 0 bases short and J 4 bases short, with 7 bases between. The CDR3 DNA reads as TGTGCCAGCAGCCAAGATAGCAAGGGAAACACCATATATTTT. As protein: CASSQDSKGNTIYF.

This clonotype occurred a few times. The gene calls are TRBV18 and TRBJ2-5; 8 positions match TRBD2. Germline V CDR1 and CDR2: KGHSH, LQKENI. This CDR3 comprises 16 residues. Losses at the gene ends were 3 bases for V and 5 bases for J; bases not matched to a gene: 11. CDR3 protein: CASSPSAGGVMETQYF. The CDR3 bases are TGTGCCAGCTCACCTTCCGCGGGAGGAGTGATGGAGACCCAGTACTTC.

V gene TRBV2 combines with J gene TRBJ2-5; 7 nucleotides line up with TRBD1. V lost 7 bases and J lost 5; bases outside the gene matches: 7. The CDR3 is 13 residues long. The germline V gene has CDR1 SNHLY and CDR2 FYNNEI. The DNA of the CDR3 is TGTGCCAGCACCAAGAACAGGGGTGAGACCCAGTACTTC. This translates into CASTKNRGETQYF. Complete variable domain (other parts from reference TRBV2 and TRBJ2-5): EPEVTQTPSHQVTQMGQEVILRCVPISNHLYFYWYRQILGQKVEFLVSFYNNEISEKSEIFDDQFSVERPDGSNFTLKIRSTKLEDSAMYFCASTKNRGETQYFGPGTRLLVL.

This clonotype was detected ten times or more. The chain uses TRBV7-2 and TRBJ2-3; unclear D gene. Trimming left V 4 bases short and J 4 bases short, with 6 bases between. This CDR3 is built from 12 residues. Germline loops: CDR1 SGHTA, CDR2 FQGNSA. CDR3 nucleotides: TGTGCCAGCAGCTCGCTGGCAGATACGCAGTATTTT. This codes for CASSSLADTQYF.

This chain uses TRBV18 with TRBJ2-7; the D is unclear. Germline V CDR1 and CDR2: KGHSH, LQKENI. This CDR3 is 14 amino acids long. V lost 5 bases and J 4 bases, leaving 15 bases between the germline ends. CDR3 DNA: TGTGCCAGCTCATCCCGGGCCTCCGTATACGAGCAGTACTTC. It specifies CASSSRASVYEQYF.

Only a few counts were recorded for this clonotype. The J gene is TRBJ2-2, the V gene TRBV5-4; 9 bases are shared with TRBD1. The germline V gene encodes CDR1 SGHNT and CDR2 YYREEE (reference sequence). The CDR3 is made up of 15 amino acids. J lost 7 bases, V lost 0 bases, and 4 bases had no gene match. This CDR3 is CASSLDPGQGGELFF. For the CDR3, the DNA is TGTGCCAGCAGCTTGGATCCGGGACAGGGCGGGGAGCTGTTTTTT.

The sample holds a few counts of this clonotype. V usage is TRBV9 and J usage is TRBJ2-1; a weak D match, TRBD1 (6 bases). The germline gives CDR1 SGDLS, CDR2 YYNGEE. The CDR3 is made up of 14 amino acids. Trimming took off 0 bases at V and 6 bases at J, with 10 bases between the two ends. The CDR3 protein is CASSVGTEANEQFF. In DNA, the CDR3 is TGTGCCAGCAGCGTAGGGACAGAGGCCAATGAGCAGTTCTTC. Full variable domain (remainder filled in from reference TRBV9 and TRBJ2-1): DSGVTQTPKHLITATGQRVTLRCSPRSGDLSVYWYQQSLDQGLQFLIQYYNGEERAKGNILERFSAQQFPDLHSELNLSSLELGDSALYFCASSVGTEANEQFFGPGTRLTVL.

The gene calls are TRBV12-3 or TRBV12-4 and TRBJ1-5; D is possibly TRBD1 (5 bases). This CDR3 contains 12 residues. The ends were cut back, 5 bases at V and 9 bases at J, with 11 bases in the middle. CDR3 protein: CASSRGGRPQHF. CDR3 nucleotides: TGTGCCAGCAGTCGCGGGGGTCGGCCCCAGCATTTT.

The V gene is TRBV10-3, the J gene TRBJ2-7; D is undetermined. V lost 7 bases and J 2 bases, leaving 15 bases between the germline ends. Germline CDR1 and CDR2: ENHRY and SYGVKD. This CDR3 comprises 14 residues. For the CDR3, the DNA is TGTGCCATCAACAGAGCCGGGCCGACCTACGAGCAGTACTTC. Translating gives CAINRAGPTYEQYF.

Only a few counts were recorded for this clonotype. The chain uses TRBV6-5 and TRBJ1-2, with D hard to call. CDR3 length: 11 residues. Trimming stripped 6 bases from V and 8 bases from J, with 10 bases between. Germline V gene data show CDR1 as MNHEY and CDR2 as SVGAGI. CDR3 in DNA: TGTGCCAGCAGGGAAACTGGGGGCTACACCTTC. It yields the protein CASRETGGYTF.